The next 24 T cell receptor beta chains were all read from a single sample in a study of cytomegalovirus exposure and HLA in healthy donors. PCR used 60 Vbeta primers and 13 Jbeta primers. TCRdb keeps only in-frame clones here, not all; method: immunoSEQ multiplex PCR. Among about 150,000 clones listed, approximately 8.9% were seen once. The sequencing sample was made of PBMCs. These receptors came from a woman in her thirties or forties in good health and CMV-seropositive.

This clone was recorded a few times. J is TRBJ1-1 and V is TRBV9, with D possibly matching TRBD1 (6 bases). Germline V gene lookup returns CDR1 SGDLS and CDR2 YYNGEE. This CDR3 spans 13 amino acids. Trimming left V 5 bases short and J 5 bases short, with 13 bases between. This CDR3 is CASRQAGETEAFF. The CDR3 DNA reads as TGTGCCAGCAGGCAAGCAGGGGAAACTGAAGCTTTCTTT. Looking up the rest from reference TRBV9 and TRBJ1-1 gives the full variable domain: DSGVTQTPKHLITATGQRVTLRCSPRSGDLSVYWYQQSLDQGLQFLIQYYNGEERAKGNILERFSAQQFPDLHSELNLSSLELGDSALYFCASRQAGETEAFFGQGTRLTVV.

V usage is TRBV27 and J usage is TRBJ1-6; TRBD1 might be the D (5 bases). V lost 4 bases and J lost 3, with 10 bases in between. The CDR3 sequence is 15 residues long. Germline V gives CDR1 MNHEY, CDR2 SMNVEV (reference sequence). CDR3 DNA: TGTGCCAGCAGTTCACAGGCATTCTATAATTCACCCCTCCACTTT. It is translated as CASSSQAFYNSPLHF.

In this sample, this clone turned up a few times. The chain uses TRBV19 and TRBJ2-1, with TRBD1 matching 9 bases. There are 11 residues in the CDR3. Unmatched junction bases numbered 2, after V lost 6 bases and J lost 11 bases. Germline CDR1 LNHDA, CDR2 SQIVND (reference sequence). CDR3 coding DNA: TGTGCCAGTAGGACAGGGGGGAAGCAGTTCTTC. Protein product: CASRTGGKQFF.

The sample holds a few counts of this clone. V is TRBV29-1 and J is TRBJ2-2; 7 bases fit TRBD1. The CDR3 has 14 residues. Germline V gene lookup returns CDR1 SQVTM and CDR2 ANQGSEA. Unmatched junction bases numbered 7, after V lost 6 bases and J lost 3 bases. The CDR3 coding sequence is TGCAGCGTCGCCGGGACAGAATACACCGGGGAGCTGTTTTTT. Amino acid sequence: CSVAGTEYTGELFF.

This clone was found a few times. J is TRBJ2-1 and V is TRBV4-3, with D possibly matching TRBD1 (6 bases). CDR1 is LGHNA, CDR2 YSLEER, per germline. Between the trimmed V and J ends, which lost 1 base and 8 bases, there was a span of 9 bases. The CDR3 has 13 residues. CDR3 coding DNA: TGCGCCAGCAGCCAAGCGGCAGGGGATGAGCAGTTCTTC. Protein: CASSQAAGDEQFF.

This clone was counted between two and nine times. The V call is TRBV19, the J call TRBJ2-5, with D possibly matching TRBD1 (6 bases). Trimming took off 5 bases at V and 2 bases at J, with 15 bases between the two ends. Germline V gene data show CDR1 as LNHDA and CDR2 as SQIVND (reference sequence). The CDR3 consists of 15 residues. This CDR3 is CASSPRRQVQETQYF. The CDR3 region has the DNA TGTGCCAGTAGTCCCCGCCGACAGGTTCAAGAGACCCAGTACTTC.

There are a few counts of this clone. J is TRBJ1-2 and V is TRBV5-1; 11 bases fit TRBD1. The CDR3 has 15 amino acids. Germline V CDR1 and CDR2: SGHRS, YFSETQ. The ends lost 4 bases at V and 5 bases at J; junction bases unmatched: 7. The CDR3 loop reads CASSRAGQGDYGYTF. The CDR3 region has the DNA TGCGCCAGCAGCCGGGCGGGACAGGGGGATTATGGCTACACCTTC.

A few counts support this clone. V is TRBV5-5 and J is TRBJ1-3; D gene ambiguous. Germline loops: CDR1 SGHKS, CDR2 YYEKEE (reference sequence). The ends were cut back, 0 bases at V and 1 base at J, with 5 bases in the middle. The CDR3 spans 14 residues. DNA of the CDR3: TGTGCCAGCAGCTTGGCCCCATCTGGAAACACCATATATTTT. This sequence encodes CASSLAPSGNTIYF.

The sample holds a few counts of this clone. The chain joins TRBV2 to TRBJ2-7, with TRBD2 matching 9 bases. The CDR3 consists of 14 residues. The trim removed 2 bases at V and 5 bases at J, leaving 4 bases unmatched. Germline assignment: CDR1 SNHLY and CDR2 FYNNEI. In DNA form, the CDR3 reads TGTGCCAGCAGTGAACAGGGACTAGCCAACGAGCAGTACTTC. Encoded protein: CASSEQGLANEQYF.

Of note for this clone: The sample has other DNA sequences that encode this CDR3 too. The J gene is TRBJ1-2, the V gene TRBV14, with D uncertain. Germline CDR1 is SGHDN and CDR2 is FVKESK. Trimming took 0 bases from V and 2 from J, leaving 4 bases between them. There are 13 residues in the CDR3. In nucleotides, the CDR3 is TGTGCCAGCAGCCAAGACAGGAACTATGGCTACACCTTC. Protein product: CASSQDRNYGYTF.

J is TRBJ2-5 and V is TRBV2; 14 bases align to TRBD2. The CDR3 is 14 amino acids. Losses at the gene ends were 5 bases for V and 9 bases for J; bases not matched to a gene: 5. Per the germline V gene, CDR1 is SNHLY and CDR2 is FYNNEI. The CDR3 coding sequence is TGTGCCAGCAGTACGACTAGCGGGGGGGCGGCCCAGTACTTC. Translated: CASSTTSGGAAQYF.

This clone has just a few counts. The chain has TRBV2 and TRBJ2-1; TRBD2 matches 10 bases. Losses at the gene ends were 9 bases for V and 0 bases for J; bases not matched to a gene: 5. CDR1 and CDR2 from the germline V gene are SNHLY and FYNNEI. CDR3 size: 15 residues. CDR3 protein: CASERGGGSYNEQFF. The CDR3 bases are TGTGCCAGTGAGCGGGGGGGTGGCTCCTACAATGAGCAGTTCTTC.

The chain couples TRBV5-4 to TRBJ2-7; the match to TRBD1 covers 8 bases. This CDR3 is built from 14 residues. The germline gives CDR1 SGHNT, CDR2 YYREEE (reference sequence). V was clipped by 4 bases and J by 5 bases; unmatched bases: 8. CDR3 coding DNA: TGTGCCAGCAGCCCATCCCTGACAGGGGACGAGCAGTACTTC. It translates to CASSPSLTGDEQYF.

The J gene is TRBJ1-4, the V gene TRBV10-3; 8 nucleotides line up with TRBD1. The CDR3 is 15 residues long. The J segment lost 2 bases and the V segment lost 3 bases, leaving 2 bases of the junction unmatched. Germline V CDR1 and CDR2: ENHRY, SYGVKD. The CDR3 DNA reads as TGTGCCATCAGTGACCGACAGGGGACTAATGAAAAACTGTTTTTT. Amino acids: CAISDRQGTNEKLFF.

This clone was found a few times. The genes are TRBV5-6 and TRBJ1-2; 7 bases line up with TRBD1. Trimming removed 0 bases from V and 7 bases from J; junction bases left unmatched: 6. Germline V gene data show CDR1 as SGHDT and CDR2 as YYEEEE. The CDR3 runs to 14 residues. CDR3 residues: CASSLGARGSGYTF. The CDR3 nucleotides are TGTGCCAGCAGCTTGGGGGCCAGGGGGTCTGGCTACACCTTC.

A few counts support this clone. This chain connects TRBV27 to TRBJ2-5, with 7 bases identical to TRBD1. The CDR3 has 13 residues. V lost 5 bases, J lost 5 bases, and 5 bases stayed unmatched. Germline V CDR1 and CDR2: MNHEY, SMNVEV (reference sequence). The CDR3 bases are TGTGCCAGCAGTCCGACAGGGCGGGAGACCCAGTACTTC. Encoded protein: CASSPTGRETQYF.

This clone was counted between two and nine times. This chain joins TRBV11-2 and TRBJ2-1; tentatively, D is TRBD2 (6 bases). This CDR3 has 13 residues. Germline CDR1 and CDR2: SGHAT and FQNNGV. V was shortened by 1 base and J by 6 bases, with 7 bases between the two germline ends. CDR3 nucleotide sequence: TGTGCCAGCAGCTTAGGACTAGTCAATGAGCAGTTCTTC. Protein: CASSLGLVNEQFF. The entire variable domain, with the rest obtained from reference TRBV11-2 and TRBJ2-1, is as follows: EAGVAQSPRYKIIEKRQSVAFWCNPISGHATLYWYQQILGQGPKLLIQFQNNGVVDDSQLPKDRFSAERLKGVDSTLKIQPAKLEDSAVYLCASSLGLVNEQFFGPGTRLTVL.

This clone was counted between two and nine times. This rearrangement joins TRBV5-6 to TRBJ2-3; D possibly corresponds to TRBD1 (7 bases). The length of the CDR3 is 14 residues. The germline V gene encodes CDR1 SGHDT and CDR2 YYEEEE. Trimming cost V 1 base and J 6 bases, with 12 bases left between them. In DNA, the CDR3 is TGTGCCAGCAGCTTGAGGACAGGAGGGGATACGCAGTATTTT. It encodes CASSLRTGGDTQYF.

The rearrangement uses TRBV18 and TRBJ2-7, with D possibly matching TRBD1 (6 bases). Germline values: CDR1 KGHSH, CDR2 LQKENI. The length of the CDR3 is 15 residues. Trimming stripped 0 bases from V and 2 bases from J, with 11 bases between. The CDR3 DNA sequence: TGTGCCAGCTCACCACCGAGGGGGAAGGCCTACGAGCAGTACTTC. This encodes CASSPPRGKAYEQYF.

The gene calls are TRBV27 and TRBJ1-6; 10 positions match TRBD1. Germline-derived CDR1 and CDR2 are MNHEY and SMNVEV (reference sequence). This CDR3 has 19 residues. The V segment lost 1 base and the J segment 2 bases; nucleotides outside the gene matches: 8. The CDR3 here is CASSLLGTGDKPYNSPLHF. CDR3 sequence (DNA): TGTGCCAGCAGTTTATTGGGGACAGGGGATAAGCCCTATAATTCACCCCTCCACTTT.

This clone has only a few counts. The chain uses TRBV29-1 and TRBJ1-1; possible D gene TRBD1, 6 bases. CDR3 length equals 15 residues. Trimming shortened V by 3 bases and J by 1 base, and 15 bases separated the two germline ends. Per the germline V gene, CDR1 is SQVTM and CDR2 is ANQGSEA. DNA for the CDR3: TGCAGCGTTGACCAGGGTAGGGGGGGGAACACTGAAGCTTTCTTT. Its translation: CSVDQGRGGNTEAFF.

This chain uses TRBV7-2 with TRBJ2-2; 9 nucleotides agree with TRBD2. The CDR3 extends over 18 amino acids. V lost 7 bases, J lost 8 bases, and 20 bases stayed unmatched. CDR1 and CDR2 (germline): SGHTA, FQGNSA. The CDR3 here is CASTQFGSAGGPTGELFF. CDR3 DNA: TGTGCCAGCACCCAGTTCGGGTCCGCGGGGGGGCCGACGGGGGAGCTGTTTTTT.

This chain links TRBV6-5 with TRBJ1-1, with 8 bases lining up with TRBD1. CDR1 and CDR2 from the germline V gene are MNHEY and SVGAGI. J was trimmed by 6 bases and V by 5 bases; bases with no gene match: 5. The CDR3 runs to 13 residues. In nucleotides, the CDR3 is TGTGCCAGCAGTCCGACAGGGGTCCCTGAAGCTTTCTTT. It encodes CASSPTGVPEAFF.

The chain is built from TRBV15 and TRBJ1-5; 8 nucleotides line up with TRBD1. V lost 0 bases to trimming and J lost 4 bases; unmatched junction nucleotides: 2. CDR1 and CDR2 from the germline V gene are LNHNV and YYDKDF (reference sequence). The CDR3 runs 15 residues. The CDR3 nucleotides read TGTGCCACCAGCAGAGATCAGGGGGCAAATCAGCCCCAGCATTTT. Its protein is CATSRDQGANQPQHF.